A single sample is the source of the 26 T cell receptor beta chains below, sequenced in a study of T cell responses to AZD1222 COVID-19 vaccine. The assay was immunoSEQ multiplex PCR, and TCRdb's table has in-frame clones only and misses some. The table lists around 130,000 clones, approximately 92% of them singletons. Sequencing was performed on peripheral blood, taken 28 days after the second AZD1222 dose. The receptors originated from an adult who received the AZD1222 COVID-19 vaccine.

The genes are TRBV5-5 and TRBJ2-7, with a possible D match to TRBD2 (6 bases). CDR1 and CDR2 (germline): SGHKS, YYEKEE (reference sequence). With 0 bases removed from V and 3 bases from J, the gap between germline ends came to 7 bases. This CDR3 is built from 13 residues. CDR3 protein: CASSLGSGYEQYF. In DNA, the CDR3 is TGTGCCAGCAGCTTGGGTAGCGGCTACGAGCAGTACTTC. Looking up the rest from reference TRBV5-5 and TRBJ2-7 gives the full variable domain: DAGVTQSPTHLIKTRGQQVTLRCSPISGHKSVSWYQQVLGQGPQFIFQYYEKEERGRGNFPDRFSARQFPNYSSELNVNALLLGDSALYLCASSLGSGYEQYFGPGTRLTVT.

The genes are TRBV28 and TRBJ2-7; TRBD1 or TRBD2 may be the D gene (6 bases each). Germline lookup yields CDR1 MDHEN and CDR2 SYDVKM. Trimming removed 6 bases from V and 3 bases from J, with 12 bases in between. CDR3 length: 13 amino acids. As DNA, the CDR3 is TGTGCCAGCAGGGGGGGCCCGCTCTACGAGCAGTACTTC. Translating it yields CASRGGPLYEQYF.

The chain employs TRBV6-6 and TRBJ1-3; D unresolved. CDR1 and CDR2 (germline): MNHNY, SVGAGI (reference sequence). Trimming pared 0 bases from V and 4 bases from J, leaving 10 bases between. CDR3 length equals 15 residues. The DNA of the CDR3 is TGTGCCAGCAGTTACTCGACCGGCGGCGGAAACACCATATATTTT. Its translation: CASSYSTGGGNTIYF.

V usage is TRBV5-4 and J usage is TRBJ2-5, with D perhaps matching TRBD2 (6 bases). CDR1 and CDR2 (germline): SGHNT, YYREEE (reference sequence). V lost 0 bases to trimming and J lost 3 bases, with 15 bases between them. This CDR3 contains 16 residues. The CDR3 reads CASSLAKVGGKETQYF. The CDR3 DNA sequence: TGTGCCAGCAGCTTGGCCAAGGTGGGGGGAAAAGAGACCCAGTACTTC. Full variable domain (rest looked up from reference TRBV5-4 and TRBJ2-5): ETGVTQSPTHLIKTRGQQVTLRCSSQSGHNTVSWYQQALGQGPQFIFQYYREEENGRGNFPPRFSGLQFPNYSSELNVNALELDDSALYLCASSLAKVGGKETQYFGPGTRLLVL.

The rearrangement uses TRBV25-1 and TRBJ1-2, with TRBD1 matching 8 bases. J gave up 7 bases and V 2 bases, and 6 bases lay outside the gene matches. Germline CDR1 MGHDK, CDR2 SYGVNS. The CDR3 is 14 amino acids. The CDR3 DNA follows: TGTGCCAGCAGTGAACCGACAGGGGTTGGTGGCTACACCTTC. It translates to CASSEPTGVGGYTF.

The CDR3 region is CASSYEGPADNEQFF. The CDR3 DNA sequence: TGTGCCAGCAGTTACGAGGGGCCGGCGGACAATGAGCAGTTCTTC. The chain employs TRBV6-5 and TRBJ2-1; D tentatively fits TRBD1 or TRBD2 (5 bases each). The CDR3 consists of 15 residues. Germline V lookup: CDR1 MNHEY, CDR2 SVGAGI. Trimming stripped 2 bases from V and 5 bases from J, with 13 bases between.

This chain links TRBV6-1 with TRBJ1-1, with a possible D match to TRBD1 (5 bases). The CDR3 sequence is 13 residues long. Trimming took off 3 bases at V and 3 bases at J, with 8 bases between the two ends. Germline CDR1 reads MNHNS; CDR2 reads SASEGT. This CDR3 is CASSDQGYTEAFF. In DNA, the CDR3 is TGTGCCAGCAGTGATCAGGGTTACACTGAAGCTTTCTTT.

The chain recombines TRBV25-1 with TRBJ2-7, with TRBD2 matching 7 bases. Trimming at V came to 8 bases and at J to 6 bases, leaving 19 bases not matched to a gene. CDR1 MGHDK and CDR2 SYGVNS come from the germline V gene. The CDR3 sequence is 16 residues long. The CDR3, as DNA: TGTGCCAGCTCCGAAGTAAGCACCCTGGGGGGGAGCGAGCAGTACTTC. Translating it yields CASSEVSTLGGSEQYF.

The chain is built from TRBV5-4 and TRBJ2-3, with D unresolved. The germline gives CDR1 SGHNT, CDR2 YYREEE (reference sequence). V lost 3 bases and J lost 2, with 13 bases in between. CDR3 length: 15 amino acids. The chain's CDR3 is CASSSQRAPTDTQYF. As DNA, the CDR3 is TGTGCCAGCAGCTCACAGAGAGCCCCCACAGATACGCAGTATTTT.

The V call is TRBV18, the J call TRBJ2-7, with 7 nucleotides matching TRBD1. Germline V gives CDR1 KGHSH, CDR2 LQKENI. V trimming: 3 bases; J trimming: 0 bases; junction bases outside the gene matches: 5. This CDR3 has 15 residues. The DNA of the CDR3 is TGTGCCAGCTCACCTTCAGGGGGTCACTCCTACGAGCAGTACTTC. This codes for CASSPSGGHSYEQYF.

The CDR3 loop reads CASSLERTGATGELFF. CDR3 DNA sequence: TGTGCCAGCAGCTTAGAAAGAACAGGAGCCACCGGGGAGCTGTTTTTT. The chain has TRBV11-3 and TRBJ2-2; possibly TRBD1 for D (5 bases). This CDR3 comprises 16 residues. V was clipped by 0 bases and J by 4 bases, with 12 bases between them. The germline V gene encodes CDR1 SGHNT and CDR2 YENEEA.

V and J are TRBV5-6 and TRBJ2-7, with D tentatively TRBD2 (5 bases). Germline CDR1 SGHDT, CDR2 YYEEEE. The CDR3 sequence is 15 residues long. Trimming stripped 0 bases from V and 2 bases from J, with 12 bases between. CDR3 amino acids: CASSLVGGPTYEQYF. CDR3 nucleotides: TGTGCCAGCAGCTTGGTCGGAGGACCAACCTACGAGCAGTACTTC.

The V gene is TRBV29-1, the J gene TRBJ1-1; 8 positions agree with TRBD1. V dropped 4 bases and J dropped 4; count of bases not matched to a gene: 5. This CDR3 is built from 13 residues. CDR1 is SQVTM, CDR2 ANQGSEA, per germline. CDR3 sequence: CSVGQGLSTEAFF. In DNA form, the CDR3 reads TGCAGCGTTGGACAGGGGTTGAGCACTGAAGCTTTCTTT.

The rearrangement joins TRBV9 to TRBJ2-6; no definite D call. The ends were cut back, 4 bases at V and 1 base at J, with 6 bases in the middle. CDR1 and CDR2 (germline): SGDLS, YYNGEE. The CDR3 has 14 amino acids. The CDR3 sequence: CASSFKSGANVLTF. The CDR3 DNA reads TGTGCCAGCAGCTTCAAGTCTGGGGCCAACGTCCTGACTTTC.

This rearrangement joins TRBV19 to TRBJ1-6; 8 positions match TRBD1. V dropped 7 bases and J dropped 5; count of bases not matched to a gene: 4. This CDR3 is built from 14 residues. Germline lookup yields CDR1 LNHDA and CDR2 SQIVND (reference sequence). For the CDR3, the DNA is TGTGCCAGTACCCCGGACAGGGATAATTCACCCCTCCACTTT. This codes for CASTPDRDNSPLHF.

This rearrangement joins TRBV7-2 to TRBJ1-5; possible D gene TRBD1, 5 bases. V dropped 5 bases and J dropped 7 bases, with 18 bases sitting between them. Germline V gene sequence: CDR1 SGHTA, CDR2 FQGNSA. The CDR3 consists of 15 residues. CDR3 residues: CASSPSGPGRQPQHF. The CDR3 nucleotides read TGTGCCAGCAGCCCCTCGGGACCTGGGAGGCAGCCCCAGCATTTT.

The chain joins TRBV4-2 to TRBJ2-3; 10 nucleotides agree with TRBD2. The ends lost 2 bases at V and 5 bases at J; junction bases unmatched: 4. CDR1 and CDR2 from the germline V gene are LGHNA and YNFKEQ. This CDR3 contains 15 residues. CDR3 sequence reads: CASSQLAGEVDTQYF. Written as DNA, the CDR3 is TGTGCCAGCAGCCAACTAGCGGGAGAAGTAGATACGCAGTATTTT.

The chain is built from TRBV28 and TRBJ2-1, with 9 nucleotides matching TRBD2. The V gene end was trimmed by 2 bases and the J gene end by 5 bases; junction bases not matched to a gene: 10. Germline V lookup: CDR1 MDHEN, CDR2 SYDVKM. CDR3 length: 17 amino acids. The CDR3 region has the DNA TGTGCCAGCAGTTTACCGGGCGGGAGGGATTTCGACAATGAGCAGTTCTTC. This encodes CASSLPGGRDFDNEQFF.

V usage is TRBV12-5 and J usage is TRBJ2-7; 7 nucleotides align to TRBD2. CDR3 length: 16 amino acids. The germline V gene encodes CDR1 LGHNT and CDR2 FRNRAP. Trimming at V came to 4 bases and at J to 3 bases, leaving 12 bases not matched to a gene. The CDR3 region is CASGSTYRDYHYEQYF. CDR3 bases: TGTGCTAGTGGTTCCACCTACCGGGACTACCACTACGAGCAGTACTTC.

The chain carries TRBV28 and TRBJ2-2; 7 bases are a match to TRBD2. CDR1 and CDR2 from the germline V gene are MDHEN and SYDVKM. The CDR3 is 14 residues long. Trimming at V came to 3 bases and at J to 5 bases, leaving 3 bases not matched to a gene. The chain's CDR3 is CASSLDSGTGELFF. The CDR3 nucleotides are TGTGCCAGCAGTTTGGATAGCGGGACCGGGGAGCTGTTTTTT.

The chain links TRBV3-1 (or the pseudogene TRBV3-2) to TRBJ1-2; D gene ambiguous. This CDR3 has 12 amino acids. CDR1 LGHDT and CDR2 YNNKEL come from the germline V gene (reference sequence). Trimming left V 6 bases short and J 5 bases short, with 10 bases between. Here the CDR3 reads CASSRTVYGYTF. DNA for the CDR3: TGTGCCAGCAGTCGTACGGTGTATGGCTACACCTTC.

The V gene is TRBV2, the J gene TRBJ1-1; D is undetermined. The V gene lost 5 bases and the J gene lost 1 base, with 8 bases spanning the gap. The CDR3 covers 13 residues. Looked up from germline, CDR1 is SNHLY and CDR2 is FYNNEI. CDR3 amino acids: CASSSEENTEAFF. The CDR3 region has the DNA TGTGCCAGCAGTTCAGAAGAGAACACTGAAGCTTTCTTT.

The chain has TRBV2 and TRBJ1-5; no definite D call. CDR3 length equals 14 residues. Germline V gene data show CDR1 as SNHLY and CDR2 as FYNNEI. Trimming stripped 4 bases from V and 1 base from J, with 8 bases between. CDR3 amino acids: CASSGLTSNQPQHF. CDR3 coding DNA: TGTGCCAGCAGTGGCCTGACCAGCAATCAGCCCCAGCATTTT.

V gene TRBV24-1 combines with J gene TRBJ1-5; TRBD1 agrees at 7 bases. Losses at the gene ends were 6 bases for V and 2 bases for J; bases not matched to a gene: 9. This CDR3 spans 16 amino acids. CDR1 and CDR2 (germline): KGHDR, SFDVKD. CDR3 region: CATSPGQGVGNQPQHF. The DNA for the CDR3 is TGTGCCACCAGTCCGGGCCAGGGGGTCGGCAATCAGCCCCAGCATTTT.

The chain couples TRBV7-2 to TRBJ2-1, with a possible D match to TRBD1 (5 bases). The CDR3 loop spans 14 amino acids. Germline values: CDR1 SGHTA, CDR2 FQGNSA. V gave up 1 base and J gave up 9 bases, with 13 bases separating them. The chain's CDR3 is CASSLENPQGEQFF. The CDR3 bases are TGTGCCAGCAGCTTAGAAAACCCCCAGGGTGAGCAGTTCTTC.

The rearrangement links TRBV19 to TRBJ1-3; D not certain. Germline CDR1 is LNHDA and CDR2 is SQIVND (reference sequence). V was trimmed by 6 bases and J by 0 bases, leaving 9 bases between them. This CDR3 has 14 amino acids. The CDR3 DNA is TGTGCCAGTAGAGGCAGGAACTCTGGAAACACCATATATTTT. It specifies CASRGRNSGNTIYF. Full variable domain (remainder filled in from reference TRBV19 and TRBJ1-3): DGGITQSPKYLFRKEGQNVTLSCEQNLNHDAMYWYRQDPGQGLRLIYYSQIVNDFQKGDIAEGYSVSREKKESFPLTVTSAQKNPTAFYLCASRGRNSGNTIYFGEGSWLTVV.